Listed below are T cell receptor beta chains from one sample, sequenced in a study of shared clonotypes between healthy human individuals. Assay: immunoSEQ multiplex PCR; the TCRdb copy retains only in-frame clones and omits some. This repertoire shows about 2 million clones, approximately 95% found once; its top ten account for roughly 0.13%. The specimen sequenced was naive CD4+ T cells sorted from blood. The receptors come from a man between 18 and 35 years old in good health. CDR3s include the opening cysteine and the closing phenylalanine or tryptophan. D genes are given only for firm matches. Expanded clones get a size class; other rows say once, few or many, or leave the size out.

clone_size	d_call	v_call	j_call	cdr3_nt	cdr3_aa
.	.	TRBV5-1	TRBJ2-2	TGCGCCAGCAGCTTGGCTCCCGTTTTCCCCACCGGGGAGCTGTTTTTT	CASSLAPVFPTGELFF
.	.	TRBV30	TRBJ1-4	TGTGCCTGGAGTGTACACAGGGCCACTAATGAAAAACTGTTTTTT	CAWSVHRATNEKLFF
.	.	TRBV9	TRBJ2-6	TGTGCCAGCAGCGTGGCCAGGGCCTCTGGGGCCAACGTCCTGACTTTC	CASSVARASGANVLTF
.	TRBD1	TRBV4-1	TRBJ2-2	TGCGCCAGCAGTCGACAGGGGGCGAACACCGGGGAGCTGTTTTTT	CASSRQGANTGELFF
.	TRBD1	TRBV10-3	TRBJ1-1	TGTGCCATCAGTGAGTCCAGGACAGGGGAAGCTTTCTTT	CAISESRTGEAFF
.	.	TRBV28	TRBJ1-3	TGTGCCAGCAGTCCCAACCGATTGGGAGGAAACACCATATATTTT	CASSPNRLGGNTIYF
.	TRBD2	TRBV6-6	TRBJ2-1	TGTGCCAGCAGTTTACTAGCGGGGGACTACAATGAGCAGTTCTTC	CASSLLAGDYNEQFF
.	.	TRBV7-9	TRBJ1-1	TGTGCCAGCAGCTTGTCCGGCCTGAACACTGAAGCTTTCTTT	CASSLSGLNTEAFF
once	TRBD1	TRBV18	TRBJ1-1	TGTGCCAGCTCCCCACAGGGGCCGAACACTGAAGCTTTCTTT	CASSPQGPNTEAFF
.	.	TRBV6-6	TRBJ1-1	TGTGCCAGCAGTTACCGAGGGGGGTACACTGAAGCTTTCTTT	CASSYRGGYTEAFF